The clone carrying this T cell receptor beta chain was recorded at least ten times. RNA transcripts gave rise to amplified TCR beta CDR3 regions. A first-round RT-PCR of the TCR CDR3 used the HTBI primer set. TCRdb re-called the multiplex PCR reads through MiXCR, storing one row per CDR3 protein. The table records under 300,000 distinct CDR3 sequences, roughly 13% of them present only once. This entry comes from a study of T cells in Graves' hyperthyroidism and ophthalmopathy. V was pared by 4 bases and J by 7 bases, with 7 bases of the junction left unmatched. CDR1 is LNHDA, CDR2 SQIVND, per germline (reference sequence). This CDR3 contains 16 residues.

This receptor was obtained from a woman aged 40 to 50 with Graves' hyperthyroidism. The chain uses TRBV19 and TRBJ2-1, with 13 bases identical to TRBD2. Material for sequencing was blood. CDR3 nucleotide sequence: TGTGCCAGTAGTAAATCCAGACTAGCGGGAGGTAATGAGCAGTTCTTC. This gives the protein CASSKSRLAGGNEQFF.